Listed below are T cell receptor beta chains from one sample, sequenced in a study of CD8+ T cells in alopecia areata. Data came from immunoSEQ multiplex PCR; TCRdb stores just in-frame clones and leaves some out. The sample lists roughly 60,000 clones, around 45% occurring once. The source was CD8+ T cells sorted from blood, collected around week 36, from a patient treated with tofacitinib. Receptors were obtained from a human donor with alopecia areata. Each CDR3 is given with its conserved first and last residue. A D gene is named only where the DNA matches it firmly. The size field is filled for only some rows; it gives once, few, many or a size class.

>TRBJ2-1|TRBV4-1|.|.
CASSQTTNPLWNEQFF
TGCGCCAGCAGCCAAACCACAAACCCGTTATGGAATGAGCAGTTCTTC
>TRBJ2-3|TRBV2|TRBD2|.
CASSTLALITDTQYF
TGTGCCAGCAGTACACTAGCGCTAATCACAGATACGCAGTATTTT
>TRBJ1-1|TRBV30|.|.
CAWSVLGFQAFF
TGTGCCTGGAGTGTACTAGGGTTCCAAGCTTTCTTT
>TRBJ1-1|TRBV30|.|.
CAWEENTEAFF
TGTGCCTGGGAGGAGAACACTGAAGCTTTCTTT
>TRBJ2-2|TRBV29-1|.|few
CSVELHPPGELFF
TGCAGCGTTGAACTGCACCCGCCCGGGGAGCTGTTTTTT
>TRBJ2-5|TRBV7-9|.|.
CASSVGGRQETQYF
TGTGCCAGCAGCGTAGGGGGACGTCAAGAGACCCAGTACTTC
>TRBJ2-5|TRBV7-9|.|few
CASSLGVETQYF
TGTGCCAGCAGCTTAGGGGTAGAGACCCAGTACTTC
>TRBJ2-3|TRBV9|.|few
CASSAEGNTDTQYF
TGTGCCAGCAGCGCTGAGGGCAACACAGATACGCAGTATTTT
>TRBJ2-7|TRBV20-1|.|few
CSAADVYEQYF
TGCAGTGCCGCGGACGTCTACGAGCAGTACTTC
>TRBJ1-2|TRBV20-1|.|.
CSARVGQLYTF
TGCAGTGCTAGAGTTGGGCAGCTCTACACCTTC
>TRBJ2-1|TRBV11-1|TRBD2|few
CASSFRAGGHNEQFF
TGTGCCAGCAGCTTCCGAGCGGGAGGCCACAATGAGCAGTTCTTC
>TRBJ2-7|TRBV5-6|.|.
CASSSPRSAYEQYF
TGTGCCAGCAGCTCCCCACGGTCGGCCTACGAGCAGTACTTC
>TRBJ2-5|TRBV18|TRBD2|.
CASSPSGSQETQYF
TGTGCCAGCTCACCGAGCGGGAGCCAAGAGACCCAGTACTTC
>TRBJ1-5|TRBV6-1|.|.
CASSEDTGYNQPQHF
TGTGCCAGCAGTGAAGATACAGGATACAATCAGCCCCAGCATTTT
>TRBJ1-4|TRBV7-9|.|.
CASSHKREDYEKLFF
TGTGCCAGCAGTCACAAGAGGGAGGATTATGAAAAACTGTTTTTT
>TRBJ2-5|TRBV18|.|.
CASSHPTLGVETQYF
TGTGCCAGCTCACACCCTACTCTTGGGGTTGAGACCCAGTACTTC
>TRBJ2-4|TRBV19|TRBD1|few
CASSKGQILAKNIQYF
TGTGCCAGTAGTAAGGGACAGATTCTAGCCAAAAACATTCAGTACTTC
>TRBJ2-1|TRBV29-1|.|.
CSVLGFEQFF
TGCAGCGTTCTAGGTTTTGAGCAGTTCTTC
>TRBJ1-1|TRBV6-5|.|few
CASGLHTEAFF
TGTGCCAGCGGACTGCACACTGAAGCTTTCTTT
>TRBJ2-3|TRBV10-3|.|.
CAINSGGTDTQYF
TGTGCCATCAATAGCGGTGGCACAGATACGCAGTATTTT
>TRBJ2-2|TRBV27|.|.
CASMARGSTGELFF
TGTGCCAGCATGGCAAGGGGGAGCACCGGGGAGCTGTTTTTT
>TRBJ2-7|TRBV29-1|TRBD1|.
CSTRTGAANEQYF
TGCAGCACCAGGACAGGGGCGGCAAACGAGCAGTACTTC
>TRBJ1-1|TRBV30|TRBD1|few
CACGQEGTEAFF
TGTGCCTGCGGACAGGAGGGGACTGAAGCTTTCTTT
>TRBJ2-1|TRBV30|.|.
CAWSTLSYNEQFF
TGTGCCTGGAGTACCCTATCCTACAATGAGCAGTTCTTC
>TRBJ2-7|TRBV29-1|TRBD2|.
CSVVDSGVYEQYF
TGCAGCGTTGTGGATAGCGGGGTTTACGAGCAGTACTTC
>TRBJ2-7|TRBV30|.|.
CAYHDQGGQVVFYEQYF
TGTGCCTACCATGACCAGGGGGGGCAGGTAGTCTTCTACGAGCAGTACTTC
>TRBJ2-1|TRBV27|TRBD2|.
CASMGRAEGFYNEQFF
TGTGCCAGCATGGGGAGGGCGGAAGGGTTCTACAATGAGCAGTTCTTC
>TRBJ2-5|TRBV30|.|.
CAWSTGVGKETQYF
TGTGCCTGGAGTACGGGGGTTGGAAAAGAGACCCAGTACTTC
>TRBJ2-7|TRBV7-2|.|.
CASSLEAAYDTERSF
TGTGCCAGCAGCTTGGAAGCGGCGTACGATACAGAACGATCCTTC
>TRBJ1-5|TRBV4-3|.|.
CASSQDEERQPQHF
TGCGCCAGCAGCCAAGATGAGGAACGTCAGCCCCAGCATTTT
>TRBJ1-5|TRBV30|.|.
CAWSQGMNQPQHF
TGTGCCTGGAGTCAAGGGATGAATCAGCCCCAGCATTTT
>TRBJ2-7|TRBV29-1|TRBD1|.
CSVVTGASNRYF
TGCAGCGTTGTCACAGGGGCTTCCAACAGATACTTC
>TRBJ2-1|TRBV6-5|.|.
CASSYAGNSYNEQFF
TGTGCCAGCAGTTACGCAGGGAACTCCTACAATGAGCAGTTCTTC
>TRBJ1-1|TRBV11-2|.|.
CASSLEGAWLEAFF
TGTGCCAGCAGCTTAGAGGGGGCTTGGCTTGAAGCTTTCTTT
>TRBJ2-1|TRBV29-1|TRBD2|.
CSVSVGGNEQFF
TGCAGCGTTTCGGTGGGAGGGAATGAGCAGTTCTTC
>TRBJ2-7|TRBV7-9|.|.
CASSATTREQYF
TGTGCCAGCAGCGCTACGACTCGTGAGCAGTACTTC
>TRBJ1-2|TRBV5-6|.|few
CASSPGTTNYGYTF
TGTGCCAGCAGCCCAGGAACAACTAACTATGGCTACACCTTC
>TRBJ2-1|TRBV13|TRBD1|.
CASSLEAGGSYNEQFF
TGTGCCAGCAGCTTAGAGGCAGGGGGCTCCTACAATGAGCAGTTCTTC
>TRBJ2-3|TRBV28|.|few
CASSFLSERTDTQYF
TGTGCCAGCAGTTTTTTGTCCGAGAGAACAGATACGCAGTATTTT
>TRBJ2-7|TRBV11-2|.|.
CASSLSGDEQYF
TGTGCCAGCAGCTTATCGGGTGACGAGCAGTACTTC
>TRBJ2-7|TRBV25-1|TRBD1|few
CATDPGQRSEQYF
TGTGCCACTGATCCGGGACAGCGTAGCGAGCAGTACTTC
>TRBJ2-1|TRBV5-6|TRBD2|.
CASSLLAGINEQFF
TGTGCCAGCAGCTTGCTAGCGGGAATCAATGAGCAGTTCTTC
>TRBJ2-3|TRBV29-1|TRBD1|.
CSVPGGVTQYF
TGCAGCGTCCCAGGGGGCGTTACGCAGTATTTT
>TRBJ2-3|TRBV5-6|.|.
CASSPVVADTQYF
TGTGCCAGCAGCCCGGTTGTGGCAGATACGCAGTATTTT
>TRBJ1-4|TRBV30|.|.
CALDLPGAKLFF
TGTGCCTTAGACCTACCGGGGGCAAAACTGTTTTTT
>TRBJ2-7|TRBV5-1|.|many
CASSLLGGARRAEQYF
TGCGCCAGCAGCTTGCTCGGGGGCGCCCGGAGGGCCGAGCAGTACTTC
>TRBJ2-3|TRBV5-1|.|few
CASSLAYGYGTDTQYF
TGCGCCAGCAGCTTGGCCTATGGGTATGGCACAGATACGCAGTATTTT
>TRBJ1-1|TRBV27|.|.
CASSYLAPADTEAFF
TGTGCCAGCAGTTACCTTGCCCCGGCGGACACTGAAGCTTTCTTT
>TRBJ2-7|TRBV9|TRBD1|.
CASSFGTGNLYEQYF
TGTGCCAGCAGCTTTGGGACAGGGAACCTTTACGAGCAGTACTTC
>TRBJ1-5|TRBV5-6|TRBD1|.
CASSSGTGPNQPQHF
TGTGCCAGCAGCTCCGGGACAGGGCCCAATCAGCCCCAGCATTTT
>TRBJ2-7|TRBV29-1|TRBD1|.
CSIGTGLSYEQYF
TGCAGCATTGGGACAGGGCTGTCCTACGAGCAGTACTTC
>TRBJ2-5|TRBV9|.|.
CASSVMPERETQYF
TGTGCCAGCAGCGTTATGCCGGAGAGGGAGACCCAGTACTTC
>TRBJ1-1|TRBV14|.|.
CASSYVTVVDTEAFF
TGTGCCAGCAGCTACGTCACTGTGGTGGACACTGAAGCTTTCTTT
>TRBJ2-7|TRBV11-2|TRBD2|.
CASSLLAASYEQYF
TGTGCCAGCAGCTTACTAGCGGCCTCCTACGAGCAGTACTTC
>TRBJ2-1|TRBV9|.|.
CASSPRLNNEQFF
TGTGCCAGCAGCCCTCGATTGAACAATGAGCAGTTCTTC
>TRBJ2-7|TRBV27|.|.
CASSDLDEQYF
TGTGCCAGCAGTGACCTCGACGAGCAGTACTTC
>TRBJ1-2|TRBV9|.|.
CASSGVMGGNYGYTF
TGTGCCAGCAGCGGTGTTATGGGCGGTAACTATGGCTACACCTTC
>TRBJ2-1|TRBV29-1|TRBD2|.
CSVGLADSRDEQFF
TGCAGCGTTGGACTAGCGGACTCAAGGGATGAGCAGTTCTTC
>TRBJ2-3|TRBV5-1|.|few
CASNGEVNTDTQYF
TGCGCCAGCAACGGCGAGGTAAACACAGATACGCAGTATTTT